The sequence of this T cell receptor beta chain was determined in a study of Ad26.COV2.S vaccination and SARS-CoV-2 variants. As for the study in general: Intramuscularly, Ad26.COV2.S was given either once or twice, 56 days apart.

This sample's treatment: over 15 received Ad26.COV2.S at low or high dose, single or two shots; about 5 received placebo; per-sample allocation not given. Repertoires come from day 63 after the first vaccine or placebo injection. This person who donated was an adult of 18-55 years in Boston. Immunization relied on an Ad26 vector, which expressed Wuhan-strain SARS-CoV-2 spike. The assay was immunoSEQ multiplex PCR, and TCRdb's table has in-frame clones only and misses some. The data contain 200,000 to 250,000 clones, over 75% of them singletons. Concerning this clone itself: The antigen remains undetermined.

Study-level results: Vaccine recipients posted higher spike-specific TCR breadth than their placebo counterparts.

The starting material was peripheral blood, obtained in a trial of Ad26.COV2.S vaccine versus placebo. The origin of this receptor is a person between 18 and 60 years old who received the Ad26.COV2.S COVID-19 vaccine or a placebo.

The CDR3 loop reads CASSLGHTNQPQHF. As DNA, the CDR3 is TGTGCCAGCAGCTTAGGGCATACCAATCAGCCCCAGCATTTT. The rearrangement uses TRBV7-2 and TRBJ1-5; D gene uncertain. CDR1 and CDR2 (germline): SGHTA, FQGNSA. V lost 1 base and J lost 3, with 7 bases in between. The CDR3 has 14 amino acids.